The 25 T cell receptor beta chains below come from one sample, sequenced in a study of glioma-infiltrating T cells. Using RNA template, CDR3s of TCR alpha and beta were amplified with iRepertoire arm-PCR. TCRdb passed the multiplex PCR reads through MiXCR, listing each CDR3 protein once. Here the sample spans over 90,000 distinct CDR3 sequences, about 30% being singletons. Sequenced input: glioma tissue, nonneoplastic brain tissue, or PBMCs (not recorded which). Receptor source: a human donor with low-grade glioma or glioblastoma, undergoing nonglioma brain surgery, or in good health (not recorded which).

This clonotype was detected once. Being one base from a much bigger clone, this may be a read error. The chain recombines TRBV28 with TRBJ2-7; D is perhaps TRBD2 (6 bases). The CDR3 totals 21 residues. V lost 4 bases, J lost 2 bases, and 33 bases lay in between. Per the germline V gene, CDR1 is MDHEN and CDR2 is SYDVKM. CDR3 protein: CASSSAVLSGRGDPQPYEQYF. In nucleotides, the CDR3 is TGTGCCAGCAGTTCGGCTGTCCTTAGTGGGCGCGGGGACCCTCAGCCCTACGAGCAGTACTTC.

About this clonotype: A read error may produce the germline difference seen at one junction end. J is TRBJ2-5 and V is TRBV3-1, with 15 positions matching TRBD2. This CDR3 spans 19 amino acids. CDR1 is LGHDT, CDR2 YNNKEL, per germline (reference sequence). The CDR3 reads CASSQDHQGLAGGQETKYF. In nucleotides, the CDR3 is TGTGCCAGCAGCCAAGATCATCAAGGACTAGCGGGGGGGCAAGAGACCAAGTACTTC.

As concerns this clonotype: A much larger clone sits a single nucleotide away, making a read error possible. V and J are TRBV11-2 and TRBJ1-1; no clear D. Germline V gene data show CDR1 as SGHAT and CDR2 as FQNNGV. The CDR3 extends over 16 amino acids. Trimming took off 3 bases at V and 0 bases at J, with 14 bases between the two ends. The CDR3, as DNA: TGTGCCAGCAGCTTCGGGCAGAATATCATGAACACTGAAGCTTTCTTT. As protein: CASSFGQNIMNTEAFF.

This clonotype was counted at least ten times. The V call is TRBV20-1, the J call TRBJ1-2; 7 nucleotides line up with TRBD1. This CDR3 has 13 amino acids. With V trimmed by 6 bases and J by 3 bases, 7 bases remained unmatched. Germline CDR1 and CDR2: DFQATT and SNEGSKA (reference sequence). The CDR3 DNA follows: TGCAGTGCCACGACAGGGTCGCACTATGGCTACACCTTC. This codes for CSATTGSHYGYTF.

This clonotype was seen ten or more times. This rearrangement joins TRBV28 to TRBJ2-5, with 8 nucleotides matching TRBD1. The CDR3 runs to 15 residues. Germline V gene data show CDR1 as MDHEN and CDR2 as SYDVKM. The V and J ends lost 6 bases and 0 bases, in that order; junction bases with no gene match: 6. Here the CDR3 DNA reads TGTGCCAGCAGCCCAGGGACAGGAAACCAAGAGACCCAGTACTTC. Its protein is CASSPGTGNQETQYF.

Many counts were recorded for this clonotype. The chain joins TRBV27 to TRBJ2-5; 10 bases line up with TRBD2. The CDR3 totals 17 residues. V gave up 3 bases and J gave up 5 bases; unmatched junction bases: 12. The germline V gene has CDR1 MNHEY and CDR2 SMNVEV (reference sequence). The CDR3 loop is CASSLRGGLARWETQYF. CDR3 DNA sequence: TGTGCCAGCAGTTTGCGGGGGGGACTAGCGAGGTGGGAGACCCAGTACTTC.

This clonotype was detected many times. V is TRBV18 and J is TRBJ2-1; D gene uncertain. CDR1 is KGHSH and CDR2 is LQKENI in the germline V gene. Trimming shortened V by 0 bases and J by 4 bases, and 7 bases separated the two germline ends. The CDR3 is made up of 14 amino acids. CDR3 bases: TGTGCCAGCTCACCACCGACGGTATACAATGAGCAGTTCTTC. This sequence encodes CASSPPTVYNEQFF.

This clonotype was found many times. This chain joins TRBV11-2 and TRBJ2-3; D gene unclear. V was pared by 0 bases and J by 1 base, with 5 bases between. Germline CDR1 and CDR2: SGHAT and FQNNGV. The CDR3 length is 14 residues. In DNA form, the CDR3 reads TGTGCCAGCAGCTTAGACCGGCGCACAGATACGCAGTATTTT. Protein: CASSLDRRTDTQYF.

This clonotype turned up a few times. J is TRBJ1-3 and V is TRBV12-3 or TRBV12-4; D gene ambiguous. Trimming pared 3 bases from V and 0 bases from J, leaving 9 bases between. CDR3 length: 15 amino acids. CDR3 in amino acids: CASSFGVYSGNTIYF. In DNA, the CDR3 is TGTGCCAGCAGTTTCGGGGTTTACTCTGGAAACACCATATATTTT.

This clonotype was counted ten times or more. The V call is TRBV7-2, the J call TRBJ1-1; tentatively, D is TRBD1 (5 bases). The germline V and J ends were trimmed by 0 bases and 1 base, with 6 bases remaining between them. Germline assignment: CDR1 SGHTA and CDR2 FQGNSA. CDR3 length: 14 residues. Here the CDR3 reads CASSLAQGNTEAFF. CDR3 nucleotide sequence: TGTGCCAGCAGCTTAGCGCAGGGGAACACTGAAGCTTTCTTT.

To note about this clonotype: Possible read error: a much larger clone is one base away. CDR3 coding DNA: TGTGCCAGCAGCCGGGGGAAAGAGAATGAGAAGTTCTTC. Amino acids: CASSRGKENEKFF. This chain uses TRBV7-2 with TRBJ2-1, with D possibly TRBD2 on 6 matching bases. Germline V gives CDR1 SGHTA, CDR2 FQGNSA. This CDR3 is 13 amino acids long. Full variable domain (remainder filled in from reference TRBV7-2 and TRBJ2-1): GAGVSQSPSNKVTEKGKDVELRCDPISGHTALYWYRQSLGQGLEFLIYFQGNSAPDKSGLPSDRFSAERTGGSVSTLTIQRTQQEDSAVYLCASSRGKENEKFFGPGTRLTVL.

A word on this clonotype: This may come from a read error, since a much larger clone is one base off. J is TRBJ2-7 and V is TRBV4-2; possibly TRBD1 or TRBD2 for D (5 bases each). Germline-derived CDR1 and CDR2 are LGHNA and YNFKEQ. Trimming took off 4 bases at V and 7 bases at J, with 17 bases between the two ends. This CDR3 spans 14 amino acids. CDR3 DNA: TGTGCCAGCAGCCTGGGACGGCCCACGGCGGAGCAGTACTTC. It translates to CASSLGRPTAEQYF.

This clonotype was observed a handful of times. The gene calls are TRBV5-4 and TRBJ2-3, with a tentative D call TRBD1 (5 bases). The length of the CDR3 is 15 residues. Germline V gene sequence: CDR1 SGHNT, CDR2 YYREEE (reference sequence). Trimming took 3 bases from V and 7 from J, leaving 18 bases between them. The CDR3 loop reads CASSWGDMLRNTQYF. CDR3 in DNA: TGTGCCAGCAGCTGGGGCGACATGCTCAGGAATACGCAGTATTTT.

V and J are TRBV11-1 and TRBJ2-1; 9 positions agree with TRBD2. From germline, CDR1 is SGHAT and CDR2 FQDESV (reference sequence). V shed 3 bases and J 7 bases; nucleotides not matched to a gene: 4. The CDR3 length is 14 residues. The CDR3 DNA follows: TGTGCCAGCAGCTTTGCGGGGGGGATTAATGAGCAGTTCTTC. It codes for CASSFAGGINEQFF.

The genes are TRBV5-4 and TRBJ2-7; TRBD1 agrees at 9 bases. V lost 4 bases to trimming and J lost 2 bases; unmatched junction nucleotides: 7. The germline CDR1 and CDR2 sequences are SGHNT and YYREEE (reference sequence). The CDR3 covers 15 residues. CDR3 nucleotides: TGTGCCAGCAGCCTTGACAGGGGGGCGCCCTACGAGCAGTACTTC. This gives the protein CASSLDRGAPYEQYF.

At least ten counts were recorded for this clonotype. The gene calls are TRBV27 and TRBJ1-2; D ambiguous. This CDR3 contains 14 residues. Germline V gene lookup returns CDR1 MNHEY and CDR2 SMNVEV (reference sequence). Trimming stripped 5 bases from V and 0 bases from J, with 10 bases between. The CDR3 region is CASSTRGSNYGYTF. CDR3 DNA: TGTGCCAGCAGTACCCGTGGGTCTAACTATGGCTACACCTTC.

This clonotype was detected ten times or more. The rearrangement links TRBV18 to TRBJ1-1; 8 bases agree with TRBD1. V dropped 10 bases and J dropped 0; count of bases not matched to a gene: 4. The CDR3 covers 13 residues. Germline values: CDR1 KGHSH, CDR2 LQKENI. The CDR3 here is CATTGDMNTEAFF. In nucleotides, the CDR3 is TGTGCCACGACAGGGGACATGAACACTGAAGCTTTCTTT.

V and J are TRBV7-2 and TRBJ2-7; D may be TRBD1 (6 bases). Germline CDR1 SGHTA, CDR2 FQGNSA. V lost 4 bases and J 1 base, leaving 17 bases between the germline ends. CDR3 size: 16 residues. As DNA, the CDR3 is TGTGCCAGCAGCTCTACTGACAAAGGGGGATCCTACGAGCAGTACTTC. Translated: CASSSTDKGGSYEQYF.

This clonotype was counted only a few times. This sequence joins TRBV6-6 and TRBJ1-2; D is uncertain. Trimming cost V 2 bases and J 1 base, with 5 bases left between them. Germline V lookup: CDR1 MNHNY, CDR2 SVGAGI (reference sequence). CDR3 size: 13 residues. The CDR3 nucleotides are TGTGCCAGCAGTTACAGGAATAACTATGGCTACACCTTC. Amino acids: CASSYRNNYGYTF.

Regarding this clonotype: A read error is possible here, since a much larger clone lies one base away. The chain has TRBV27 and TRBJ2-7; 11 nucleotides agree with TRBD1. The CDR3 covers 16 residues. CDR1 is MNHEY, CDR2 SMNVEV, per germline (reference sequence). V lost 11 bases and J lost 4; bases outside the gene matches: 16. The CDR3 protein is CACQRSPGQGVYEQYF. CDR3 coding DNA: TGTGCCTGCCAGAGAAGTCCGGGACAGGGGGTTTACGAGCAGTACTTC.

The genes are TRBV11-2 and TRBJ2-2; TRBD1 matches 8 bases. CDR1 is SGHAT, CDR2 FQNNGV, per germline. The CDR3 spans 16 residues. The J segment lost 6 bases and the V segment lost 4 bases, leaving 10 bases of the junction unmatched. The CDR3 is CASSSRTGRMAGELFF. The CDR3 DNA reads TGTGCCAGCAGCTCCCGGACAGGGCGAATGGCCGGGGAGCTGTTTTTT.

J is TRBJ1-2 and V is TRBV7-9, with a possible D match to TRBD1 (6 bases). This CDR3 is 13 amino acids long. Per the germline V gene, CDR1 is SEHNR and CDR2 is FQNEAQ (reference sequence). Trimming pared 5 bases from V and 4 bases from J, leaving 11 bases between. The CDR3, as DNA: TGTGCCAGCAGCACCGGACAGCTCTATGGCTACACCTTC. This sequence encodes CASSTGQLYGYTF.

This clonotype was picked up many times. This rearrangement joins TRBV7-2 to TRBJ2-3, with 7 bases identical to TRBD2. The CDR3 runs 16 residues. CDR1 is SGHTA, CDR2 FQGNSA, per germline. With 2 bases clipped from V and 1 base from J, the junction kept 6 bases outside the gene matches. CDR3 bases: TGTGCCAGCAGCTTATTGTTACGGGGGGGCACAGATACGCAGTATTTT. Its protein is CASSLLLRGGTDTQYF.

In the case of this clonotype: One end of the junction is discordant with germline, which a read error may explain. V and J are TRBV4-1 and TRBJ1-3, with 7 positions matching TRBD1. CDR3 length: 15 residues. Germline V gives CDR1 MGHRA, CDR2 YSYEKL. CDR3 bases: TGCGCCAGAAGCCAAAATGACAGGGAAGGAAACACCATATATTTT. Translation gives CARSQNDREGNTIYF.

This chain links TRBV13 with TRBJ1-6, with TRBD1 matching 12 bases. After removal of 5 bases from V and 8 bases from J, the junction contained 7 bases not matched to a gene. Germline V gene lookup returns CDR1 PRHDT and CDR2 FYEKMQ (reference sequence). This CDR3 is built from 16 residues. The CDR3 DNA reads as TGTGCCAGCAGCGAACCCGGGACAGGGGGCGATTCACCCCTCCACTTT. This gives the protein CASSEPGTGGDSPLHF.